This TCR beta chain was identified in a study of cytomegalovirus exposure and HLA in healthy donors. Amplification used 60 Vbeta primers and 13 Jbeta primers. Profiled with immunoSEQ multiplex PCR; TCRdb holds only in-frame clones, not every one. The sample carries 110,000 to 150,000 clones, around four fifths recorded once. The TCR originated in a boy under 10 years old in good health and CMV-seronegative. The sample consisted of PBMCs.

The CDR3 DNA follows: TGTGCCAGCAGCGTAGGGACGGACAGGAGCACAGATACGCAGTATTTT. It yields the protein CASSVGTDRSTDTQYF. This sequence joins TRBV9 and TRBJ2-3, with 7 positions matching TRBD1. The germline gives CDR1 SGDLS, CDR2 YYNGEE. The V gene end was trimmed by 0 bases and the J gene end by 0 bases; junction bases not matched to a gene: 4. This CDR3 comprises 16 residues.